Shown below are 10 T cell receptor beta chains from a single sample sequenced in a study of cytomegalovirus exposure and HLA in healthy donors. Amplification used 60 Vbeta primers and 13 Jbeta primers. The method was immunoSEQ multiplex PCR; TCRdb's version includes in-frame clones alone and lacks a portion of them. The sample includes approximately 120,000 clones, around three quarters of them seen just once. Material: PBMCs. The receptors stem from an older woman in good health and CMV-seropositive.

This sequence joins TRBV6-5 and TRBJ1-4; D perhaps matches TRBD1 (5 bases). CDR1 and CDR2 (germline): MNHEY, SVGAGI. Trimming took 3 bases from V and 10 from J, leaving 12 bases between them. This CDR3 is 13 amino acids long. Written as DNA, the CDR3 is TGTGCCAGCAGTTATCAGGGATTGAGAAAACTGTTTTTT. Encoded protein: CASSYQGLRKLFF.

This clone was picked up a small number of times. V gene TRBV6-1 combines with J gene TRBJ1-5, with D possibly TRBD1 on 6 matching bases. The length of the CDR3 is 15 residues. Between the trimmed V and J ends, which lost 6 bases and 3 bases, there was a span of 15 bases. CDR1 and CDR2 (germline): MNHNS, SASEGT. This chain's CDR3 is CASRGQGSANQPQHF. CDR3 nucleotides: TGTGCCAGCAGGGGGCAGGGGAGTGCCAATCAGCCCCAGCATTTT.

The CDR3, as DNA: TGCAGCGTTGATTCGGGGGGGGCTGGCTACACCTTC. Its translation: CSVDSGGAGYTF. The chain couples TRBV29-1 to TRBJ1-2; tentatively, D is TRBD1 (6 bases). This CDR3 has 12 amino acids. The germline V gene encodes CDR1 SQVTM and CDR2 ANQGSEA. V was clipped by 3 bases and J by 7 bases, with 12 bases between them.

V usage is TRBV5-4 and J usage is TRBJ1-1; the match to TRBD1 covers 7 bases. This CDR3 has 13 residues. CDR1 is SGHNT and CDR2 is YYREEE in the germline V gene (reference sequence). J was trimmed by 11 bases and V by 4 bases; bases with no gene match: 11. CDR3 DNA: TGTGCCAGCAGCCCACCTGAGGGGGCGGCGGCTTTCTTT. As protein: CASSPPEGAAAFF.

V usage is TRBV7-8 and J usage is TRBJ1-6; TRBD1 agrees at 9 bases. Germline V gives CDR1 SGHVS, CDR2 FQNEAQ. V gave up 6 bases and J gave up 7 bases; unmatched junction bases: 4. CDR3 length equals 14 residues. This chain's CDR3 is CASRTGGSNSPLHF. The DNA for the CDR3 is TGTGCCAGCAGAACAGGGGGCTCGAATTCACCCCTCCACTTT.

V usage is TRBV27 and J usage is TRBJ1-4; D possibly corresponds to TRBD1 (5 bases). This CDR3 has 15 amino acids. V was trimmed by 4 bases and J by 3 bases, leaving 12 bases between them. CDR1 is MNHEY, CDR2 SMNVEV, per germline (reference sequence). The CDR3 protein is CASSSGRVPNEKLFF. As DNA, the CDR3 is TGTGCCAGCAGTTCAGGCAGGGTTCCTAATGAAAAACTGTTTTTT.

The CDR3 loop is CASSIVPGWRFF. For the CDR3, the DNA is TGTGCCAGTAGTATAGTTCCGGGGTGGAGGTTCTTT. V is TRBV19 and J is TRBJ1-1; no clear D. Germline CDR1 is LNHDA and CDR2 is SQIVND (reference sequence). V was cut by 1 base and J by 14 bases, with 14 bases left in between. CDR3 length: 12 amino acids.

The genes are TRBV5-4 and TRBJ1-2; 7 bases agree with TRBD1. Germline V gene lookup returns CDR1 SGHNT and CDR2 YYREEE (reference sequence). The V and J ends lost 3 bases and 4 bases, in that order; junction bases with no gene match: 3. CDR3 length: 13 residues. CDR3 bases: TGTGCCAGCAGCTGGGACAGCCGCTATGGCTACACCTTC. Its protein is CASSWDSRYGYTF.

This clone has only a few counts. The chain recombines TRBV19 with TRBJ1-5; D may be TRBD1 (5 bases). Trimming cost V 5 bases and J 1 base, with 12 bases left between them. Germline V gene sequence: CDR1 LNHDA, CDR2 SQIVND (reference sequence). This CDR3 region has 15 residues. This CDR3 reads CASSYDSTSNQPQHF. As DNA, the CDR3 is TGTGCCAGTAGTTATGACAGCACGAGCAATCAGCCCCAGCATTTT.

In its sample, this clone was seen once. The chain has TRBV19 and TRBJ2-7; 8 bases are shared with TRBD1. The germline V gene has CDR1 LNHDA and CDR2 SQIVND (reference sequence). The CDR3 length is 15 residues. V lost 5 bases, J lost 0 bases, and 6 bases stayed unmatched. DNA for the CDR3: TGTGCCAGTAGTTTCCGGGACAGGAGCTCCTACGAGCAGTACTTC. Residues: CASSFRDRSSYEQYF.